The clone carrying this TCR beta chain was counted ten times or more. The data derive from a study of identical twins. V dropped 4 bases and J dropped 4; count of bases not matched to a gene: 5. This CDR3 region has 15 residues. Per the germline V gene, CDR1 is MDHEN and CDR2 is SYDVKM. Using its own MiXCR run on the 5' RACE reads, TCRdb lists one record per CDR3 protein. The sample has some 1,600,000 distinct CDR3 sequences, under 35% seen once; the top ten hold roughly 0.3%. Healthy Caucasians made up all donors. The sequencing sample was made of cord blood. The chain has TRBV28 and TRBJ2-7; 12 bases fit TRBD1. This TCR derives from a newborn girl in good health. The CDR3 reads CASSSQGQGAYEQYF. CDR3 coding DNA: TGTGCCAGCAGTTCCCAGGGACAGGGGGCTTACGAGCAGTACTTC.